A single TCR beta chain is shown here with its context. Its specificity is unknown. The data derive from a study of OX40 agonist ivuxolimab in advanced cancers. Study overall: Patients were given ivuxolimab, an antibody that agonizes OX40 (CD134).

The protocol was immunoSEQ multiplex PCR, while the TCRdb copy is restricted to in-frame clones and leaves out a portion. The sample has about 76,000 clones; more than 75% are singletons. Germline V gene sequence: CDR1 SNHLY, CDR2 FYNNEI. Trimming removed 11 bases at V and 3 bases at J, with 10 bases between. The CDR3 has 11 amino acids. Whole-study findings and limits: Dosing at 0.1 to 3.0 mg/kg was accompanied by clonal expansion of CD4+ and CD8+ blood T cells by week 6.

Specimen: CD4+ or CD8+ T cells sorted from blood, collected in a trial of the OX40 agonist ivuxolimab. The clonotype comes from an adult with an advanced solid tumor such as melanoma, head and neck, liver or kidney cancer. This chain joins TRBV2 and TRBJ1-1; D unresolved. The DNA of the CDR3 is TGTGCCGGAGGACGGGACACTGAAGCTTTCTTT. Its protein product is CAGGRDTEAFF.